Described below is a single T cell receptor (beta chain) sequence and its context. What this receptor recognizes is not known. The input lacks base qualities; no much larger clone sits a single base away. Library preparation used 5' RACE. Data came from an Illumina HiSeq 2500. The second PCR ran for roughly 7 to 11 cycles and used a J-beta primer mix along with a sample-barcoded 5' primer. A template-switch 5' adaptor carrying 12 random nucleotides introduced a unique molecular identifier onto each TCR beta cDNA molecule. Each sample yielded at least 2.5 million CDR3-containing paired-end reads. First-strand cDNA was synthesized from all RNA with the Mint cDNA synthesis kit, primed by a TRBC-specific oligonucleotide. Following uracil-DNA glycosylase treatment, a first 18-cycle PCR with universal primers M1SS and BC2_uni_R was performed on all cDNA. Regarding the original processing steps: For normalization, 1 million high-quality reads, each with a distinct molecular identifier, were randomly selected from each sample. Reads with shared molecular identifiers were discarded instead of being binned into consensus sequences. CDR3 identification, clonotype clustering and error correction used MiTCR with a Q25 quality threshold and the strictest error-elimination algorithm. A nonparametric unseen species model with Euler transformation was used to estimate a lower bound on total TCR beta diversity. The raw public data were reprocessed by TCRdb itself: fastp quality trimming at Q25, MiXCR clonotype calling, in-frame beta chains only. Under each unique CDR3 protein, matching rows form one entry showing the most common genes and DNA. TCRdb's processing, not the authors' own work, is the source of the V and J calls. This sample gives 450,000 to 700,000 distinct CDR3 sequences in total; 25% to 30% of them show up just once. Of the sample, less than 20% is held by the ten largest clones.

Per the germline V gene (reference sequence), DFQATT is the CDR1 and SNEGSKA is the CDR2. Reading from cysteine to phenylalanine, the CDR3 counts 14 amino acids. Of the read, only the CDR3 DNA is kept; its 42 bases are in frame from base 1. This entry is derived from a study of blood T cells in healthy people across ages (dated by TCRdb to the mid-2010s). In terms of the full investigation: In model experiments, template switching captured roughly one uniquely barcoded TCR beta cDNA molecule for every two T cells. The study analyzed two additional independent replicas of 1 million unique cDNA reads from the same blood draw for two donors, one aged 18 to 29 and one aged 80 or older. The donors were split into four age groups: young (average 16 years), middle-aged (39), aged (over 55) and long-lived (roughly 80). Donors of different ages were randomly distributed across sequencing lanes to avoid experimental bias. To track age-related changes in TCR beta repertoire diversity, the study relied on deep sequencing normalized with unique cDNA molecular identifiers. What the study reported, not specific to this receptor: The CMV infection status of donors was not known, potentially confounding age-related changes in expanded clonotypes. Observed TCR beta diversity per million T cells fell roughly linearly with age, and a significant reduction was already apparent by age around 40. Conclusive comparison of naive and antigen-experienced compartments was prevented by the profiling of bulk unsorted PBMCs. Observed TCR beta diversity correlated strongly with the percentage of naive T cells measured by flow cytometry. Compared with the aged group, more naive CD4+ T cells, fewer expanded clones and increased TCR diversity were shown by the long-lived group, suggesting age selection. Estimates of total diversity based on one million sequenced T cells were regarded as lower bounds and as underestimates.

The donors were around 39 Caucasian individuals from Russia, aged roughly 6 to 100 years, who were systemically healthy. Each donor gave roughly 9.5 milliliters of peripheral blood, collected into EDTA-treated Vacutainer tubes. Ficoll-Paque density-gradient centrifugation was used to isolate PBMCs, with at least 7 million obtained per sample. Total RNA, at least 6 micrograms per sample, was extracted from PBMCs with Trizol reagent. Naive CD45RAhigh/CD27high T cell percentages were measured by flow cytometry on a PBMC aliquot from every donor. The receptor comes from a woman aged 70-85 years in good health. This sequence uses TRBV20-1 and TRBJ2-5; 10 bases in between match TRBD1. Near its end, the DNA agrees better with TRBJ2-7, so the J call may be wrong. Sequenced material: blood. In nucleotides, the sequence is TGCAGCGCAAAGGGGACAGGGGAAGCCTACGAGCAGTACTTC. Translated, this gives CSAKGTGEAYEQYF.